This T cell receptor beta chain emerged from a study of blood T cell repertoires in COVID-19. Participants' reported clinical history set cohort assignment. The V gene's germline CDR1 is SGHKS and CDR2 YYEKEE (reference sequence). Trimming took 0 bases from V and 0 from J, leaving 9 bases between them. There are 15 residues in the CDR3. Authors' methods: Reference gene primer amplification in the assay estimated nucleated cell counts. Sequenced by immunoSEQ multiplex PCR; TCRdb stores in-frame clones only, minus some. V and J calls and clone size are given by that table; D and trimming were obtained from the DNA. The data show roughly 220,000 clones, with around 80% seen just once and approximately 4.6% held by the top ten.

The genes are TRBV5-5 and TRBJ1-2; D is unclear. The sequence was obtained from a man aged 30 to 45 with acute COVID-19. Sequencing was done on a sample of PBMCs or T cells enriched from blood (not recorded which). CDR3 sequence reads: CASSLDARTNYGYTF. The CDR3, as DNA: TGTGCCAGCAGCTTGGATGCCAGAACTAACTATGGCTACACCTTC.